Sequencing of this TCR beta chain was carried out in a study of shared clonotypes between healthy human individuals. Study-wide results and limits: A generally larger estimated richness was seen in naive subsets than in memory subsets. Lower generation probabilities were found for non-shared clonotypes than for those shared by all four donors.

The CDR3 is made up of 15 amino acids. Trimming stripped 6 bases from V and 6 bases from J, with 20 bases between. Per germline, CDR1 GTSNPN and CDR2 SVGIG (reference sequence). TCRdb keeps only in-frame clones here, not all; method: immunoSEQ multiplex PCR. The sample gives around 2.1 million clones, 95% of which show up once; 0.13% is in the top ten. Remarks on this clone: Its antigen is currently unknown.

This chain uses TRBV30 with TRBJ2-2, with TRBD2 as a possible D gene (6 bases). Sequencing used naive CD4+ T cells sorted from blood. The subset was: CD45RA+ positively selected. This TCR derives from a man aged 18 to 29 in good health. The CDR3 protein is CACARDSPGAGELFF. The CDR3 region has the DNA TGTGCCTGCGCGAGGGACTCCCCGGGGGCCGGGGAGCTGTTTTTT.